This TCR beta chain was sequenced during a study of shared clonotypes between healthy human individuals. Across the whole study: Three plates each covered CD4 naive and memory; CD8 naive two, CD8 memory one. Study results and limitations: Shared clonotypes across all four donors exceeded non-shared ones in generation probability.

Trimming at V came to 6 bases and at J to 7 bases, leaving 4 bases not matched to a gene. The CDR3 loop spans 14 amino acids. Germline V gene data show CDR1 as MNHEY and CDR2 as SMNVEV (reference sequence). CD45RO-negative, CCR7-positively selected cells formed the naive CD8 fraction, excluding terminally differentiated effector memory CD45RA+ cells. A word on this clone: The antigen remains unidentified.

Here immunoSEQ multiplex PCR was the method, and the copy in TCRdb shows in-frame clones only, minus some. The sample records around 2,100,000 clones, 85% to 95% being singletons. This receptor was identified in a man between 18 and 35 years old in good health. This chain uses TRBV27 with TRBJ2-1; TRBD2 matches at 12 bases. Sequenced sample: naive CD8+ T cells sorted from blood. CDR3: CASSLTSGRNEQFF. The CDR3 DNA sequence: TGTGCCAGCAGCTTGACTAGCGGGAGAAATGAGCAGTTCTTC.